The TCR beta chain under discussion was sequenced for a study of T cell repertoires in ileal Crohn's disease. Study at large: At surgery, around 40% of patients smoked, with median disease duration roughly 8.3 years. Thiopurines (11) or anti-TNF agents (around 17) were given postoperatively to about half.

Notes on this clone: Its specificity is unknown.

Study findings and constraints: Mucosal expansions were suggested to be mainly CD8 T cells.

Data came from immunoSEQ multiplex PCR; TCRdb stores just in-frame clones and leaves some out. The sample lists about 4,900 clones, roughly 84% seen once, with around 5.4% in the top ten. Germline V CDR1 and CDR2: MGHRA, YSYEKL. This CDR3 is 18 amino acids long. The V segment lost 1 base and the J segment 0 bases; nucleotides outside the gene matches: 10. V usage is TRBV4-1 and J usage is TRBJ2-3; 7 nucleotides agree with TRBD2. This receptor was obtained from an adult with Crohn's disease. What was sequenced was ileal tissue. The CDR3 loop is CASSQAGALADSTDTQYF. CDR3 sequence (DNA): TGCGCCAGCAGCCAAGCCGGCGCCCTAGCGGATAGCACAGATACGCAGTATTTT.